Each of the 20 T cell receptor beta chains below was sequenced from the same sample in a study. Each CDR3 protein gets one entry after TCRdb re-called the RT-PCR reads with MiXCR. The sample holds almost 700,000 distinct CDR3 sequences; 12% to 15% are singletons and the top ten take 3.6%. Sequencing was carried out using memory CD4+ T cells from blood. The source of these receptors is a female donor in good health, serving as a healthy control.

This clonotype was seen only a few times. The V gene is TRBV7-2, the J gene TRBJ1-5, with D tentatively TRBD1 (5 bases). V was cut by 5 bases and J by 3 bases, with 11 bases left in between. From germline, CDR1 is SGHTA and CDR2 FQGNSA. This CDR3 is 14 amino acids long. In DNA form, the CDR3 reads TGTGCCAGCAGCCATTCGGGGCCCAATCAGCCCCAGCATTTT. This gives the protein CASSHSGPNQPQHF.

The J gene is TRBJ2-1, the V gene TRBV15; D is unclear. CDR1 and CDR2 (germline): LNHNV, YYDKDF (reference sequence). Trimming took 0 bases from V and 8 from J, leaving 8 bases between them. CDR3 length equals 13 residues. Here the CDR3 reads CATSRDPGYEQFF. CDR3 coding DNA: TGTGCCACCAGCAGAGATCCCGGGTATGAGCAGTTCTTC.

The chain recombines TRBV7-2 with TRBJ2-3, with 10 bases matching TRBD2. V was pared by 1 base and J by 4 bases, with 11 bases of the junction left unmatched. Per the germline V gene, CDR1 is SGHTA and CDR2 is FQGNSA. The CDR3 totals 18 residues. The CDR3 bases are TGTGCCAGCAGCTTAGATGCGCCTAGCGGGAGTATCCCAGATACGCAGTATTTT. It is translated as CASSLDAPSGSIPDTQYF.

The sample holds a few counts of this clonotype. This chain connects TRBV27 to TRBJ1-4, with D tentatively TRBD1 (5 bases). The V gene's germline CDR1 is MNHEY and CDR2 SMNVEV (reference sequence). Deletions cut 5 bases from V and 11 bases from J, with 12 bases between. The CDR3 runs to 12 residues. CDR3 nucleotides: TGTGCCAGCAGTCCACCCGGGGGGAAACTGTTTTTT. It is translated as CASSPPGGKLFF.

This sequence joins TRBV20-1 and TRBJ2-1; possible D gene TRBD2, 5 bases. CDR1 is DFQATT and CDR2 is SNEGSKA in the germline V gene (reference sequence). The CDR3 sequence is 15 residues long. V was shortened by 2 bases and J by 3 bases, with 14 bases between the two germline ends. The CDR3 DNA reads as TGCAGTGCTAGATCAAAACCGGGGTTCTACAATGAGCAGTTCTTC. This codes for CSARSKPGFYNEQFF.

The rearrangement joins TRBV7-2 to TRBJ2-3; D is perhaps TRBD1 or TRBD2 (6 bases each). Looked up from germline, CDR1 is SGHTA and CDR2 is FQGNSA. The CDR3 is made up of 18 amino acids. Between the trimmed V and J ends, which lost 7 bases and 5 bases, there was a span of 28 bases. The CDR3 bases are TGTGCCAGCAACCCGAACGGTAGGGGGGTGACGACCAGAGATACGCAGTATTTT. As protein: CASNPNGRGVTTRDTQYF.

This clonotype was seen a few times. J is TRBJ1-2 and V is TRBV18; possible D gene TRBD1, 6 bases. V lost 6 bases to trimming and J lost 7 bases, with 12 bases between them. CDR3 length: 12 residues. Germline V CDR1 and CDR2: KGHSH, LQKENI. The chain's CDR3 is CASSPGQPGYTF. DNA for the CDR3: TGTGCCAGCTCCCCGGGACAACCTGGCTACACCTTC.

V is TRBV6-1 and J is TRBJ2-7, with TRBD2 identical over 8 bases. The V segment lost 10 bases and the J segment 3 bases; nucleotides outside the gene matches: 11. From germline, CDR1 is MNHNS and CDR2 SASEGT. This CDR3 is 14 amino acids long. DNA of the CDR3: TGTGCCATCCAGGGTACTAGCGGAAACTACGAGCAGTACTTC. Protein sequence: CAIQGTSGNYEQYF.

This clonotype was detected a few times. V usage is TRBV7-6 and J usage is TRBJ2-7, with a possible D match to TRBD2 (5 bases). Trimming cost V 2 bases and J 4 bases, with 18 bases left between them. This CDR3 region has 16 residues. Germline values: CDR1 SGHVS, CDR2 FNYEAQ. CDR3 nucleotide sequence: TGTGCCAGCAGCTTATTGTTTCGGGGTCGACCTTACGAGCAGTACTTC. It codes for CASSLLFRGRPYEQYF.

Only a few counts were recorded for this clonotype. The chain combines TRBV28 with TRBJ1-2; D might be TRBD1 (5 bases). Trimming shortened V by 8 bases and J by 3 bases, and 10 bases separated the two germline ends. The length of the CDR3 is 12 residues. Looked up from germline, CDR1 is MDHEN and CDR2 is SYDVKM. The chain's CDR3 is CASRQWDYGYTF. The CDR3 DNA reads as TGTGCCAGCCGACAGTGGGACTATGGCTACACCTTC.

The table lists this clonotype with many counts. This chain uses TRBV29-1 with TRBJ1-1, with TRBD1 matching 8 bases. The trim removed 3 bases at V and 6 bases at J, leaving 6 bases unmatched. The CDR3 spans 13 residues. CDR1 is SQVTM, CDR2 ANQGSEA, per germline. DNA of the CDR3: TGCAGCGTTGACTTACAGGGGGAGGCTGAAGCTTTCTTT. Its translation: CSVDLQGEAEAFF.

This clonotype was observed a handful of times. The rearrangement joins TRBV10-2 to TRBJ2-6; possible D gene TRBD1, 5 bases. The CDR3 is 15 residues long. The V gene's germline CDR1 is WSHSY and CDR2 SAAADI. V lost 0 bases to trimming and J lost 4 bases, with 7 bases between them. The chain's CDR3 is CASSESGRGANVLTF. The CDR3 bases are TGCGCCAGCAGTGAGTCGGGGCGGGGGGCCAACGTCCTGACTTTC.

This clonotype was seen at least ten times. This sequence joins TRBV12-3 or TRBV12-4 and TRBJ1-6, with D uncertain. This CDR3 comprises 13 residues. The V end was cut by 5 bases, the J end by 8 bases, with 10 bases between. In nucleotides, the CDR3 is TGTGCCAGCAGTCCCCTCGGGCATTCACCCCTCCACTTT. Its protein is CASSPLGHSPLHF.

V usage is TRBV27 and J usage is TRBJ1-4; D remains unclear. The CDR3 spans 15 residues. Germline V gene data show CDR1 as MNHEY and CDR2 as SMNVEV (reference sequence). V was shortened by 0 bases and J by 7 bases, with 12 bases between the two germline ends. CDR3: CASSLSTVRGEKLFF. The CDR3 bases are TGTGCCAGCAGTTTATCCACAGTTCGAGGTGAAAAACTGTTTTTT.

The chain employs TRBV27 and TRBJ2-7; D possibly corresponds to TRBD2 (6 bases). Germline V gene data show CDR1 as MNHEY and CDR2 as SMNVEV (reference sequence). This CDR3 contains 18 residues. V gave up 2 bases and J gave up 2 bases, with 22 bases separating them. The CDR3 loop reads CASSLGPLMGGTAYEQYF. CDR3 sequence (DNA): TGTGCCAGCAGTTTAGGTCCGCTAATGGGCGGGACGGCCTACGAGCAGTACTTC.

This clonotype has ten or more counts. The chain recombines TRBV29-1 with TRBJ2-7; TRBD1 might be the D (6 bases). The V gene lost 6 bases and the J gene lost 0 bases, with 21 bases spanning the gap. The CDR3 is 16 residues long. Germline values: CDR1 SQVTM, CDR2 ANQGSEA. The chain's CDR3 is CSVSYFTATGSYEQYF. DNA of the CDR3: TGCAGCGTGTCATATTTCACGGCGACAGGCTCCTACGAGCAGTACTTC.

This clonotype was seen more than once but under ten times. The chain carries TRBV12-3 or TRBV12-4 and TRBJ2-7, with D possibly TRBD2 on 7 matching bases. CDR3 length equals 16 residues. V lost 6 bases and J 7 bases, leaving 25 bases between the germline ends. The CDR3 loop reads CASSKGGGAPPWEQYF. The CDR3 DNA follows: TGTGCCAGCAGCAAAGGAGGGGGGGCGCCCCCTTGGGAGCAGTACTTC.

This clonotype was seen a few times. The V call is TRBV29-1, the J call TRBJ1-2; no definite D call. The CDR3 is made up of 12 amino acids. Trimming took off 1 base at V and 4 bases at J, with 7 bases between the two ends. CDR1 is SQVTM and CDR2 is ANQGSEA in the germline V gene. The CDR3, as DNA: TGCAGCGTTGAAGGGCAGAGCTATGGCTACACCTTC. It specifies CSVEGQSYGYTF.

As regards this clonotype: A much larger clone lies one base from this, so it may be a read error. The CDR3 carries no conserved terminal phenylalanine or tryptophan, so it likely arises from a read error. The V gene is TRBV29-1, the J gene TRBJ1-6, with D unclear. V was clipped by 4 bases and J by 10 bases, with 14 bases between them. Germline loops: CDR1 SQVTM, CDR2 ANQGSEA. This CDR3 has 13 residues. The CDR3 region is CSVAEETQSPLHL. The DNA for the CDR3 is TGCAGCGTTGCCGAGGAAACCCAGTCACCCCTCCACTTG.

This clonotype has more than one count but fewer than ten. The chain recombines TRBV4-3 with TRBJ2-7; TRBD1 agrees at 9 bases. V gave up 0 bases and J gave up 7 bases; unmatched junction bases: 7. Per germline, CDR1 LGHNA and CDR2 YSLEER. The CDR3 is 15 residues long. CDR3 sequence reads: CASSQEGTGPSEQYF. CDR3 bases: TGCGCCAGCAGCCAAGAGGGGACAGGGCCGTCGGAGCAGTACTTC.